Here is one TCR beta chain with its context. Its antigen has not been determined. One base away there is no much larger clone; base qualities are not given. These data belong to a study of cytomegalovirus exposure and HLA in healthy donors (TCRdb year 2017). At the level of the whole study: A later analysis indicated that the roughly 130 validation repertoires were generated on the platform also employed for the 650 to 850 repertoires of the first cohort. To predict cytomegalovirus infection status, the study brought together high-throughput TCR immunosequencing, statistical association of individual TCRs with disease status, and machine learning. The study was designed to test whether signatures of past pathogen exposure could be identified by cataloging public T cell receptors. In addition to the first cohort of 666 subjects, a separate validation cohort of 130 or so different subjects was used. Paper-wide results and their limitations: The validation cohort had no HLA typing available for a later analysis, so co-occurrence within that cohort was assessed over all 120 or so repertoires. In both the original and validation cohorts, the classifier was reported to diagnose cytomegalovirus status with high specificity and sensitivity. The study listed over 150 TCR beta chains as associated with cytomegalovirus. Across donors, most TCR sequences were observed very rarely, whereas some public TCRs were present in many individuals. Subsequent analysis determined that TCRs grouped into clusters in the first cohort also showed a tendency toward co-occurrence across the 120 validation repertoires, and 94% of cluster scores exceeded 0. The authors suggested that the approach could potentially be generalized to other disease states and immunological phenotypes. In vitro tests confirmed that a few of the cytomegalovirus-associated TCR beta chains recognize cytomegalovirus antigens.

The donors belonged to the validation cohort of about 120 subjects, which was separate from the 666-subject first cohort. The library was made by the immunoSEQ multiplex PCR assay. Processing in the source paper ran as follows. A statistical classification framework was built for diagnosing cytomegalovirus status from the catalog of TCR beta chain sequences. Here the immuneACCESS table is served through TCRdb, limited to in-frame sequences with V and J called. Missing clones are a known gap in these copies; in checked studies unresolved V genes cover under half, and the rest lacks a known reason. The DNA was the basis for D and trimming; V, J and clone size are from that table. The sample has 160,000 or so clones on record, about nine tenths of them singletons. Less than 3% of the sample rests with the top ten. The sequence was obtained from a man in his late teens or twenties in good health and CMV-seropositive. Sequencing input: PBMCs.

The DNA is as follows: TGCAGCGTTCTAGAAGCAGGGGGAGATCAGCCCCAGCATTTT. The encoded protein is CSVLEAGGDQPQHF. The chain uses TRBV29-1 and TRBJ1-5, and 7 bases in between align with TRBD1. CDR1 and CDR2, per the germline V gene, are SQVTM and ANQGSEA. Trimming takes 5 bases off V and 5 bases off J; junction bases not matched to a gene: 9. The CDR3 starts with the cysteine, ends with the phenylalanine, and has 14 residues. Only the CDR3 DNA is retained, 42 bases long and in frame from the first base. With the rest looked up from the reference TRBV29-1 and TRBJ1-5 genes rather than sequenced, the full variable domain is SAVISQKPSRDICQRGTSLTIQCQVDSQVTMMFWYRQQPGQSLTLIATANQGSEATYESGFVIDKFPISRPNLTFSTLTVSNMSPEDSSIYLCSVLEAGGDQPQHFGDGTRLSIL.